Ten or more counts support the clone carrying this T cell receptor (beta chain). Its antigen is not known. These data come from a study of T cells after yellow fever vaccination. Broader study findings: Subsequent to the booster, the majority of primary-vaccination clones reappeared (96% CD4, 85% to 90% CD8). Peak timing came faster in the weaker secondary response, day 5 versus 15.

This CDR3 comprises 16 residues. Trimming removed 1 base at V and 0 bases at J, with 13 bases between. Looked up from germline, CDR1 is SGHRS and CDR2 is YFSETQ. TCRdb fed the 5' RACE reads into MiXCR, producing one record per CDR3 protein. The table has 200,000 to 300,000 distinct CDR3 sequences, over 3% seen once. The rearrangement uses TRBV5-1 and TRBJ1-1; D is possibly TRBD1 (5 bases). The sequence was obtained from a man aged 18 to 29 who received the YFV17D yellow fever vaccine. The specimen comprised PBMCs, sampled 15 days after the yellow fever booster vaccination. The DNA of the CDR3 is TGCGCCAGCAGCTTGTTTGGGGCGACGGTGAACACTGAAGCTTTCTTT. Amino acids: CASSLFGATVNTEAFF.